Listed below are T cell receptor beta chains from one sample, sequenced in a study of blood T cells in healthy people across ages. Using its own MiXCR run on the 5' RACE reads, TCRdb lists one record per CDR3 protein. The data hold roughly 1.6 million distinct CDR3 sequences, with 30% to 40% observed a single time. The sequencing sample was made of blood. These receptors all come from a woman between 25 and 40 years old in good health. Each CDR3 is given with its conserved first and last residue. D genes are given only for firm matches. Size tells how often a clone was seen (once, few, many) or the class of an expanded clone, and some rows leave it out.

V,D,size,J,DNA,CDR3
TRBV9,TRBD2,many,TRBJ2-7,TGTGCCAGCAGCGTAGCTGGGACTAGCGGTTACGAGCAGTACTTC,CASSVAGTSGYEQYF
TRBV27,NA,few,TRBJ1-6,TGTGCCACACGGTTTAGGTTCGGTAATTCACCCCTCCACTTT,CATRFRFGNSPLHF
TRBV5-1,NA,few,TRBJ2-5,TGCGCCAGCAGCCCCCAAAGCGGACAAGAGACCCAGTACTTC,CASSPQSGQETQYF
TRBV3-1,NA,few,TRBJ1-2,TGTGCCAGCAGCCAAGTTGATGGAGACTATGGCTACACCTTC,CASSQVDGDYGYTF
TRBV5-1,TRBD1,NA,TRBJ2-2,TGCGCCAGCAGCTTGCGAGCTTCCCCGGGACAGGGGAACACCGGGGAGCTGTTTTTT,CASSLRASPGQGNTGELFF
TRBV13,TRBD2,NA,TRBJ2-3,TGTGCCAGCAGCCCGGGCCCCATCGAGCGGGGAACAGATACGCAGTATTTT,CASSPGPIERGTDTQYF
TRBV4-1,TRBD1,once,TRBJ1-4,TGCGCCAGCAGACCTCATAGTAGGGGGCCGGGTGAAAAACTGTTTTTT,CASRPHSRGPGEKLFF
TRBV5-1,NA,few,TRBJ2-1,TGCGCCAGCAGCCTCCGGGGCAGCGAGGGTGCCAATGAGCAGTTCTTC,CASSLRGSEGANEQFF
TRBV30,NA,NA,TRBJ2-3,TGTGCCTGGAGTCCCAAGGGGGGTAGCACAGATACGCAGTATTTT,CAWSPKGGSTDTQYF
TRBV7-3,NA,NA,TRBJ2-1,TGTGCCAGCAGCTTTCCAGGGGTGCGCGAGCAGTTCTTC,CASSFPGVREQFF
TRBV20-1,NA,few,TRBJ2-1,TGCAGTGCTACCCGGGGTGGCAATGAGCAGTTCTTC,CSATRGGNEQFF
TRBV29-1,NA,NA,TRBJ1-5,TGCAGCGCGGGGGACGGGGGCACGGGCAATCAGCCCCAGCATTTT,CSAGDGGTGNQPQHF
TRBV28,NA,NA,TRBJ2-1,TGTGCCAGCAGTGAGAGCGCTAGCGCCGGGAATGAGCAGTTCTTC,CASSESASAGNEQFF
TRBV20-1,TRBD2,NA,TRBJ2-3,TGCAGTGGGGCTAGCGGCGGGTCTCGGGTAGATACGCAGTATTTT,CSGASGGSRVDTQYF
TRBV15,NA,few,TRBJ2-6,TGTGCCACCAGCAGGAACTCTGGGGCCAACGTCCTGACTTTC,CATSRNSGANVLTF
TRBV7-2,NA,NA,TRBJ2-4,TGTGCCAGCAGCTCACCGGGACGGAAAAACATTCAGTACTTC,CASSSPGRKNIQYF
TRBV20-1,TRBD2,few,TRBJ2-1,TGCAGTGCTAGGCTAGCGGGGGGGCTCAATGAGCAGTTCTTC,CSARLAGGLNEQFF
TRBV15,TRBD2,NA,TRBJ2-3,TGTGCCACCAGCAGAGGAAGCCCCGGGACTAGCTCCGATACGCAGTATTTT,CATSRGSPGTSSDTQYF
TRBV30,TRBD1,NA,TRBJ1-6,TGTGCCTGGAGCGGACAGGGTACAAGTCCCCTCCACTTT,CAWSGQGTSPLHF
TRBV2,NA,NA,TRBJ1-1,TGTGCCAGCAGAGTCTCCCTTTTGGGGAACACTGAAGCTTTCTTT,CASRVSLLGNTEAFF
TRBV28,TRBD1,few,TRBJ1-2,TGTGCCAGGCGAACAGGGGACTATGGCTACACCTTC,CARRTGDYGYTF
TRBV9,TRBD1,few,TRBJ2-6,TGTGCCAGCAGCGCGACTGTTAGGCGGGACAGGGGGGACTCTGGGGCCAACGTCCTGACTTTC,CASSATVRRDRGDSGANVLTF
TRBV5-1,TRBD2,few,TRBJ2-7,TGCGCCAGCAGCTGGACCGGGACTAGAGACGAGCAGTACTTC,CASSWTGTRDEQYF
TRBV20-1,TRBD1,many,TRBJ1-2,TGCAGTGCCCCGGACAGGGGCTATGGCTACACCTTC,CSAPDRGYGYTF
TRBV27,NA,NA,TRBJ1-6,TGTGCCAGCAGTTTAATCGGGGGTAGAACCTATAATTCACCCCTCCACTTT,CASSLIGGRTYNSPLHF
TRBV27,NA,few,TRBJ2-5,TGTGCCAGCAGTTTATTGACGGTTCAAGAGACCCAGTACTTC,CASSLLTVQETQYF
TRBV5-6,NA,NA,TRBJ2-3,TGTGCCAGCAGCCACAGGCTGGGGGGCACAGATACGCAGTATTTT,CASSHRLGGTDTQYF
TRBV6-1,NA,few,TRBJ2-7,TGTGCCAGCAGTGCAGTCAGCGAGCAGTACTTC,CASSAVSEQYF
TRBV20-1,TRBD1,NA,TRBJ1-2,TGCAGTGCCCACGACGGGACAGTCAAATATAACTATGGCTACACCTTC,CSAHDGTVKYNYGYTF
TRBV6-1,NA,NA,TRBJ1-1,TGTGCCAGCAGATTAGCCTCCACTGAAGCTTTCTTT,CASRLASTEAFF
TRBV6-5,TRBD1,NA,TRBJ2-7,TGTGCCTGCAGTTACCGGGACAGTTCTGCTTACGAGCAGTACTTC,CACSYRDSSAYEQYF
TRBV4-1,NA,NA,TRBJ2-7,TGCGCCAGCAGCCACGGCCCTACAGGGTCTCAAGAGCAGTACTTC,CASSHGPTGSQEQYF
TRBV15,NA,NA,TRBJ1-2,TGTGCCACCAGCAGAGCCGACCCAGGATACTATGGCTACACCTTC,CATSRADPGYYGYTF
TRBV21-1,NA,NA,TRBJ2-5,TGTGCCAGCAGCCTGCACGAGCGGGGGGCGAGTGAGACCCAGTACTTC,CASSLHERGASETQYF
TRBV14,NA,NA,TRBJ1-2,TGTACCAGCAGCCAGATTAAGCATTTAACCTTC,CTSSQIKHLTF
TRBV3-1,NA,few,TRBJ2-3,TGTGCCAGCAGCCAAGAGGAGACCAGGGTTAAAGATACGCAGTATTTT,CASSQEETRVKDTQYF
TRBV6-1,TRBD2,NA,TRBJ2-3,TGTGCCAGCAGTGAAGGATTTCGGGGGGTCGTCTTAGTGCAGTATTTT,CASSEGFRGVVLVQYF
TRBV7-9,NA,NA,TRBJ2-3,TGTGCCAGCAGCGTATTAGCGGTTACTAGCACAGATACGCAGTATTTT,CASSVLAVTSTDTQYF
TRBV7-2,NA,NA,TRBJ1-2,TGTGCCAGCAGCTTAATATCGGAGGGATGGCAAGGCTACACCTTC,CASSLISEGWQGYTF
TRBV6-1,TRBD2,few,TRBJ2-1,TGTGCCAGCAGTGAATTGGCTAGCGGGAGTGATGAGCAGTTCTTC,CASSELASGSDEQFF
TRBV20-1,NA,once,TRBJ1-1,TGCAGTGCTAGGTTAGGGGCGGGCACTGAAGCTTTCTTT,CSARLGAGTEAFF
TRBV7-8,NA,NA,TRBJ2-7,TGTGCCAGCAGCCCAGGGGACACGATTTACGAGCAGTACTTC,CASSPGDTIYEQYF
TRBV4-1,NA,few,TRBJ2-7,TGCGCCAGCAGCCAAGTGTCGGCGGGGTTGGGAATACGGGAGCAGTACTTC,CASSQVSAGLGIREQYF
TRBV4-1,NA,NA,TRBJ2-3,TGCGCCAGCAGCCTGGAAGTAGGACAGAGCACAGATACGCAGTATTTT,CASSLEVGQSTDTQYF
TRBV7-9,NA,NA,TRBJ2-7,TGTGCCAGCAGCCAAGAGGACGGAACCTACGAGCAGTACTTC,CASSQEDGTYEQYF
TRBV11-2,TRBD2,NA,TRBJ2-3,TGTGCCAGCAGCCAGGGGACTAGCGGGAAAACAGATACGCAGTATTTT,CASSQGTSGKTDTQYF
TRBV9,TRBD2,NA,TRBJ2-1,TGTGCCAGCAGCGTGGGGACCCTTTCAGCGGGGAGAACGTCCTCCTACAATGAGCAGTTCTTC,CASSVGTLSAGRTSSYNEQFF
TRBV29-1,TRBD1,NA,TRBJ1-1,TGCAGCGTGGACAGGGGAGGGGCGTTTGCTGAAGCTTTCTTT,CSVDRGGAFAEAFF
TRBV6-5,NA,few,TRBJ1-4,TGTGCCAGCAGTTACTCTCCTCAGGGAGGGTATGAAAAACTGTTTTTT,CASSYSPQGGYEKLFF
TRBV4-1,TRBD1,NA,TRBJ1-1,TGCGCCAGCAGGTATACAGGGGGCAGGACTGAAGCTTTCTTT,CASRYTGGRTEAFF
TRBV14,NA,NA,TRBJ1-1,TGTGCCAGCAGCCCGACCGCGCGGGCGGGCGTCACTGAAGCTTTCTTT,CASSPTARAGVTEAFF
TRBV24-1,NA,many,TRBJ2-7,TGTGCCACCAGTGTCGGCTACGAGCAGTACTTC,CATSVGYEQYF
TRBV27,NA,NA,TRBJ2-3,TGTGCCAACAGTTTGCCAGGGGCTTCCCCAGATACGCAGTATTTT,CANSLPGASPDTQYF
TRBV12-3/TRBV12-4,TRBD2,few,TRBJ2-7,TGTGCCACCAGTTGGACTAGCGGGAGACCTTCCGAGCAGTACTTC,CATSWTSGRPSEQYF
TRBV7-9,TRBD2,few,TRBJ2-1,TGTGCCAGCAGCGTGAACGGGGCGGGAGGATACAATGAGCAGTTCTTC,CASSVNGAGGYNEQFF